This T cell receptor (beta chain) was documented in a study of CD8 T cells in ankylosing spondylitis. Study-level results: Clones linked to the disease showed a CD8+ phenotype. They occurred at relatively low frequencies in peripheral blood. Seemingly distinctive of ankylosing spondylitis blood was a TCR beta motif formed by eight highly homologous variants. Earlier authors reported some of these motif variants in reactive arthritis synovial fluid and blood.

This clonotype was counted ten times or more. What it recognizes is unknown. Each TCR beta library was made by quantitative 5'-RACE that incorporated molecular barcodes. From the 5' RACE reads, TCRdb called clonotypes with MiXCR, one entry per CDR3 protein. The sample has around 490,000 distinct CDR3 sequences, 5.3% seen once. Looked up from germline, CDR1 is SGHKS and CDR2 is YYEKEE (reference sequence). The CDR3 is 11 amino acids. Trimming left V 4 bases short and J 5 bases short, with 6 bases between. This chain links TRBV5-5 with TRBJ2-5; D is unclear. Material: blood, either unsorted or a sorted T cell fraction (not recorded which). The clonotype comes from a male donor with ankylosing spondylitis. CDR3 region: CASSDWETQYF. Here the CDR3 DNA reads TGTGCCAGCAGCGATTGGGAGACCCAGTACTTC.